A selection of T cell receptor beta chains follows, all from one sample in a study of blood T cell repertoires in COVID-19. Measured with immunoSEQ multiplex PCR; TCRdb has only the in-frame clones, and not every one. This table has 86,000 or so clones, roughly 89% appearing once. The material sequenced was peripheral blood. The receptors originated from a woman aged 45 to 65 in a cohort sampled during active COVID-19. CDR3s include the opening cysteine and the closing phenylalanine or tryptophan. The D gene is left open where the match is weak. Clone size appears in some rows only: once, few, many, or a class for an expanded clone.

TRBV30	TRBD1	NA	TRBJ2-7	TGTGCCTGGTCCGGGACAGGGGTTAGGGAGCAGTACTTC	CAWSGTGVREQYF
TRBV24-1	TRBD1	NA	TRBJ2-3	TGTGCCACGAGTGAGGGGGCGGAAACAGATACGCAGTATTTT	CATSEGAETDTQYF
TRBV3-1/TRBV3-2	TRBD2	NA	TRBJ2-2	TGTGCCAGCAGCCAATACGGGAGGGCGGACACCGGGGAGCTGTTTTTT	CASSQYGRADTGELFF
TRBV27	NA	NA	TRBJ1-2	TGTGCCAGCAGTTACAGGGCCGGCTATGGCTACACCTTC	CASSYRAGYGYTF
TRBV11-2	TRBD1	NA	TRBJ1-3	TGTGCCAGCAGCGGCCGGGACAGTAGCTCTGGAAACACCATATATTTT	CASSGRDSSSGNTIYF
TRBV12-3/TRBV12-4	NA	NA	TRBJ1-1	TGTGCCAGCAGAAAAGACAGCACTGAAGCTTTCTTT	CASRKDSTEAFF
TRBV11-2	TRBD2	NA	TRBJ2-1	TGTGCCAGCAGCTCCCGGGGGGGGAATGAGCAGTTCTTC	CASSSRGGNEQFF
TRBV28	NA	NA	TRBJ1-6	TGTGCCAGTACTCGGGTGTCCGGGAATTCACCCCTCCACTTT	CASTRVSGNSPLHF
TRBV18	TRBD1	few	TRBJ1-1	TGTGCCAGCTCACCAATTCACCGGACAGGGCCCCGCGGGAACACTGAAGCTTTCTTT	CASSPIHRTGPRGNTEAFF
TRBV5-6	NA	NA	TRBJ1-5	TGTGCCAGCTCAACTAGGGGGTATGGCAATCAGCCCCAGCATTTT	CASSTRGYGNQPQHF
TRBV6-6	TRBD1	NA	TRBJ1-4	TGTGCCAGCAGTTCTGGACAGGGGGCCGCTAATGAAAAACTGTTTTTT	CASSSGQGAANEKLFF
TRBV3-1/TRBV3-2	NA	once	TRBJ1-3	TGTGCCAGCAGCCAAGAGTGGGGAGTTGGAAACACCATATATTTT	CASSQEWGVGNTIYF
TRBV5-1	TRBD2	NA	TRBJ2-1	TGCGCCAGCAGCTCCGGAGCGGGGTTGAATGAGCAGTTCTTC	CASSSGAGLNEQFF
TRBV2	NA	NA	TRBJ1-2	TGTGCCAGACAGGGAATGCGCTATGGCTACACCTTC	CARQGMRYGYTF
TRBV6-1	NA	NA	TRBJ2-5	TGTGCCAGCAGTGGGACCCAAGCCGTGGGGCGGATTGCCACCCAGTACTTC	CASSGTQAVGRIATQYF
TRBV5-1	TRBD1	NA	TRBJ1-5	TGCGCCAGCAGCTGGGGACAGCTCTCATATAGCAATCAGCCCCAGCATTTT	CASSWGQLSYSNQPQHF
TRBV20-1	NA	NA	TRBJ1-2	TGCAGTGCCTCAGGGTCGAATGGCTACACCTTC	CSASGSNGYTF
TRBV5-1	TRBD1	once	TRBJ2-2	TGCGCCAGCAGCGCCGGGACAGGGCTCACCGGGGAGCTGTTTTTT	CASSAGTGLTGELFF
TRBV3-1/TRBV3-2	NA	NA	TRBJ1-2	TGTGCCGGCAGCCAGGGCCTCTATGGCTACACCTTC	CAGSQGLYGYTF
TRBV18	NA	NA	TRBJ1-6	TGTGCCAGCTCACCACCGTTACAGTATAATTCACCCCTCCACTTT	CASSPPLQYNSPLHF
TRBV27	TRBD1	NA	TRBJ2-6	TGTGCCAGCAGCAGGGGACAGGGGGCCTCTGGGGCCAACGTCCTGACTTTC	CASSRGQGASGANVLTF
TRBV19	NA	NA	TRBJ1-6	TGTGCCAGTAAAGGGCAGGGAGGCGATTCACCCCTCCACTTT	CASKGQGGDSPLHF
TRBV19	NA	NA	TRBJ2-1	TGTGCCAGTAGTTCCACGGACCGAACTAGTTTATACAATGAGCAGTTCTTC	CASSSTDRTSLYNEQFF
TRBV7-3	TRBD1	NA	TRBJ1-2	TGTGCCAGCAGCTTGGCCGGGACAGATTATGGCTACACCTTC	CASSLAGTDYGYTF
TRBV14	NA	NA	TRBJ1-1	TGTGCCAGCAGCCAAGTAATTTTATGGGGTCCAGGGAGGGGGAGCACTGAAGCTTTCTTT	CASSQVILWGPGRGSTEAFF
TRBV6-2/TRBV6-3	TRBD2	NA	TRBJ2-3	TGTGCCAGCAGTTATGATCTGGGGCGGGGGAGCACAGATACGCAGTATTTT	CASSYDLGRGSTDTQYF
TRBV18	NA	once	TRBJ2-3	TGTGCCAGCTCACCACGACCCGCGGAGTGGCCGGATACGCAGTATTTT	CASSPRPAEWPDTQYF
TRBV28	TRBD2	NA	TRBJ2-1	TGTGCCAGCAGTTCAGGACTAGCGGGAGGGACGGAGGGTGAGCAGTTCTTC	CASSSGLAGGTEGEQFF
TRBV3-1/TRBV3-2	TRBD1	once	TRBJ2-2	TGTGCCAGCAGCCAAGTTTCTGACCGACGGACAGGGAGAACCGGGGAGCTGTTTTTT	CASSQVSDRRTGRTGELFF
TRBV27	TRBD2	NA	TRBJ2-5	TGTGCCAGCAGTTCTACCCCTAAAAGTGGGACTAGCGGGAGGCTCCTGGGCGAGACCCAGTACTTC	CASSSTPKSGTSGRLLGETQYF
TRBV27	TRBD1	NA	TRBJ1-2	TGTGCCAGCAGTAAGGACAGGGGGCTCTATGGCTACACCTTC	CASSKDRGLYGYTF
TRBV2	TRBD1	once	TRBJ1-2	TGTGCCAGCAGAATAGGACAGGGGGCGGGCTACACCTTC	CASRIGQGAGYTF
TRBV4-2	NA	once	TRBJ2-6	TGTGCCAGCAGCCCTTCTGGGGGCGCGTTTTTTCGTACTGGGGCCAACGTCCTGACTTTC	CASSPSGGAFFRTGANVLTF
TRBV27	NA	NA	TRBJ2-7	TGTGCCAGCAGTTTGACGTACCAGGGAAACGAGCAGTACTTC	CASSLTYQGNEQYF
TRBV27	TRBD1	few	TRBJ1-1	TGTGCCAGCAGTTTCCTCGGACAGGGCACTGAAGCTTTCTTT	CASSFLGQGTEAFF
TRBV5-1	TRBD1	NA	TRBJ1-1	TGCGCCAGCAGCTTGGGAATGGGACAGGGTCGGGACACTGAAGCTTTCTTT	CASSLGMGQGRDTEAFF
TRBV11-3	TRBD2	NA	TRBJ2-1	TGTGCCAGCAGGAATAGCGGGGCCTACAATGAGCAGTTCTTC	CASRNSGAYNEQFF
TRBV6-4	TRBD1	NA	TRBJ2-3	TGTGCCAGCAGTGAATGGGGACAGGGAATTACAGATACGCAGTATTTT	CASSEWGQGITDTQYF
TRBV7-6	TRBD1	NA	TRBJ2-5	TGTGCCAGCAGCTTAGCGCAGGGGGCCCAGTACTTC	CASSLAQGAQYF
TRBV5-6	NA	NA	TRBJ2-7	TGTGCCAGCAGCCCGGGGGTAGAAGTGGACTACGAGCAGTACTTC	CASSPGVEVDYEQYF
TRBV11-2	TRBD1	NA	TRBJ2-7	TGTGCCAGCAGCCCCACGACAGGGGGCGGGTCCTACGAGCAGTACTTC	CASSPTTGGGSYEQYF
TRBV3-1/TRBV3-2	NA	NA	TRBJ2-5	TGTGCCAGCAGCCAAGGGCAGGTTCTCTACCAAGAGACCCAGTACTTC	CASSQGQVLYQETQYF
TRBV15	TRBD1	once	TRBJ1-1	TGTGCCACCAGCAGAGCCAGAGGACAGGGCACTGAAGCTTTCTTT	CATSRARGQGTEAFF
TRBV2	TRBD1	NA	TRBJ1-5	TGTGCCAGCAGTCAAAGACAGGGGGCTTACAATCAGCCCCAGCATTTT	CASSQRQGAYNQPQHF
TRBV27	TRBD1	NA	TRBJ2-5	TGTGCCAGCAGTTGGACAGGGGGAGGAAAGACCCAGTACTTC	CASSWTGGGKTQYF
TRBV18	TRBD2	once	TRBJ2-1	TGTGCCAGCTCACCACTAAGAACGACTAGCGGGAGGGACAATGAGCAGTTCTTC	CASSPLRTTSGRDNEQFF
TRBV7-9	TRBD1	NA	TRBJ2-1	TGTGCCAGCAGCTTAATTGGGACAGGGGGTAATGAGCAGTTCTTC	CASSLIGTGGNEQFF
TRBV29-1	TRBD1	NA	TRBJ1-1	TGCAGCGTTAACCAGGGGGTAGCGGCTTTCTTT	CSVNQGVAAFF
TRBV6-1	TRBD1	NA	TRBJ2-7	TGTGCCAGCAGTGAAGAGACAGGGGTTGGTTCGGACGAGCAGTACTTC	CASSEETGVGSDEQYF
TRBV6-5	NA	once	TRBJ2-1	TGTGCCAGCAGTTACTCGGCGGGGCAATACAATGAGCAGTTCTTC	CASSYSAGQYNEQFF
TRBV14	TRBD2	NA	TRBJ2-1	TGTGCCAGCAGCCCGGGACTAGCGGGAGTTTATTACAATGAGCAGTTCTTC	CASSPGLAGVYYNEQFF
TRBV18	NA	NA	TRBJ1-2	TGTGCCAGCTCAGGTCAACAGGGTTCCCACTATGGCTACACCTTC	CASSGQQGSHYGYTF
TRBV12-3/TRBV12-4	NA	NA	TRBJ2-5	TGTGCCAGCAGTCGGGACTCCCGGGAGACCCAGTACTTC	CASSRDSRETQYF
TRBV7-3	NA	NA	TRBJ2-1	TGTGCCAGCAGCTTAATCGGGGGCTCCTACAATGAGCAGTTCTTC	CASSLIGGSYNEQFF
TRBV30	NA	NA	TRBJ1-2	TGTGCCTGTACCCGCGGAGGGGCATCGGAAGGCTACACCTTC	CACTRGGASEGYTF
TRBV19	TRBD1	NA	TRBJ1-4	TGTGCCAGTAGCCCCAGGACAGGGGCTAATGAAAAACTGTTTTTT	CASSPRTGANEKLFF
TRBV27	NA	NA	TRBJ1-2	TGTGCCAGCAGTCCGCTGACAGGTCCCTCTAACTATGGCTACACCTTC	CASSPLTGPSNYGYTF
TRBV2	TRBD1	NA	TRBJ2-4	TGTGCCAGCAGTGAAGCCGGACAGGGGACCGTTCAGTACTTC	CASSEAGQGTVQYF